Presented here are 7 T cell receptor beta chains from one specimen sequenced in a study of blood T cell repertoires in COVID-19. Method: immunoSEQ multiplex PCR; TCRdb's copy keeps in-frame clones and lacks some. The sample carries about 120,000 clones, 70% to 90% recorded once. Sequenced input: peripheral blood. These receptors were obtained from a man aged 45 to 65 with acute or convalescent COVID-19.

This clone has more than one count but fewer than ten. The chain couples TRBV7-9 to TRBJ1-2, with 8 positions matching TRBD1. There are 14 residues in the CDR3. V gave up 5 bases and J gave up 3 bases; unmatched junction bases: 5. Germline lookup yields CDR1 SEHNR and CDR2 FQNEAQ (reference sequence). CDR3 region: CASSRGQGDYGYTF. The CDR3 DNA reads as TGTGCCAGCAGCCGCGGACAGGGAGACTATGGCTACACCTTC.

The V and J genes are TRBV2 and TRBJ2-7; maybe TRBD2 (7 bases). The CDR3 sequence is 15 residues long. Germline CDR1 SNHLY, CDR2 FYNNEI. Trimming pared 2 bases from V and 6 bases from J, leaving 17 bases between. CDR3 protein: CASSERGREIGEQYF. In DNA, the CDR3 is TGTGCCAGCAGTGAAAGGGGGAGGGAGATTGGCGAGCAGTACTTC. Supplemented by reference TRBV2 and TRBJ2-7, the full variable domain reads EPEVTQTPSHQVTQMGQEVILRCVPISNHLYFYWYRQILGQKVEFLVSFYNNEISEKSEIFDDQFSVERPDGSNFTLKIRSTKLEDSAMYFCASSERGREIGEQYFGPGTRLTVT.

This clone was seen more than once but under ten times. The sample holds other DNA sequences that translate to the same CDR3. The chain carries TRBV6-5 and TRBJ1-6; 7 bases are shared with TRBD1. Germline trimming cut 6 bases from V and 9 bases from J; bases unmatched to any gene: 8. CDR1 MNHEY and CDR2 SVGAGI come from the germline V gene. The CDR3 runs 14 residues. DNA of the CDR3: TGTGCCAGCAGGCCTGGTCAGGGGGTTTCACCCCTCCACTTT. Translating it yields CASRPGQGVSPLHF.

The chain recombines TRBV15 with TRBJ1-1, with TRBD1 as a possible D gene (5 bases). The CDR3 is made up of 13 amino acids. Trimming left V 0 bases short and J 7 bases short, with 9 bases between. Germline V CDR1 and CDR2: LNHNV, YYDKDF (reference sequence). CDR3 in amino acids: CATSRDQGDEAFF. CDR3 DNA: TGTGCCACCAGCAGAGATCAGGGTGATGAAGCTTTCTTT. Full variable domain (outside the CDR3, taken from reference TRBV15 and TRBJ1-1): DAMVIQNPRYQVTQFGKPVTLSCSQTLNHNVMYWYQQKSSQAPKLLFHYYDKDFNNEADTPDNFQSRRPNTSFCFLDIRSPGLGDTAMYLCATSRDQGDEAFFGQGTRLTVV.

The CDR3 DNA follows: TGTGCCACCAGCAGAGAAGGGGGCGGGAGGTCGCGGGAGCAGTACTTC. Residues: CATSREGGGRSREQYF. The chain joins TRBV15 to TRBJ2-7; D is possibly TRBD2 (8 bases). This CDR3 has 16 amino acids. Germline V gene data show CDR1 as LNHNV and CDR2 as YYDKDF (reference sequence). V gave up 0 bases and J gave up 7 bases, with 19 bases separating them.

The rearrangement uses TRBV2 and TRBJ2-3, with TRBD2 matching 7 bases. The germline gives CDR1 SNHLY, CDR2 FYNNEI. CDR3 length: 16 amino acids. The junction had 10 bases not matched to a gene; V was cut back by 6 bases and J by 1 base. CDR3 residues: CASRRDYPQGTDTQYF. In DNA form, the CDR3 reads TGTGCCAGCAGAAGGGACTACCCCCAGGGCACAGATACGCAGTATTTT.

This chain connects TRBV3-1 (or the pseudogene TRBV3-2) to TRBJ1-4; TRBD1 is a possible D gene (6 bases). Germline V CDR1 and CDR2: LGHDT, YNNKEL (reference sequence). The CDR3 has 13 amino acids. V lost 6 bases, J lost 5 bases, and 10 bases lay in between. Written as DNA, the CDR3 is TGTGCCAGCAGGGGGCAGGGGAATGAAAAACTGTTTTTT. This sequence encodes CASRGQGNEKLFF.